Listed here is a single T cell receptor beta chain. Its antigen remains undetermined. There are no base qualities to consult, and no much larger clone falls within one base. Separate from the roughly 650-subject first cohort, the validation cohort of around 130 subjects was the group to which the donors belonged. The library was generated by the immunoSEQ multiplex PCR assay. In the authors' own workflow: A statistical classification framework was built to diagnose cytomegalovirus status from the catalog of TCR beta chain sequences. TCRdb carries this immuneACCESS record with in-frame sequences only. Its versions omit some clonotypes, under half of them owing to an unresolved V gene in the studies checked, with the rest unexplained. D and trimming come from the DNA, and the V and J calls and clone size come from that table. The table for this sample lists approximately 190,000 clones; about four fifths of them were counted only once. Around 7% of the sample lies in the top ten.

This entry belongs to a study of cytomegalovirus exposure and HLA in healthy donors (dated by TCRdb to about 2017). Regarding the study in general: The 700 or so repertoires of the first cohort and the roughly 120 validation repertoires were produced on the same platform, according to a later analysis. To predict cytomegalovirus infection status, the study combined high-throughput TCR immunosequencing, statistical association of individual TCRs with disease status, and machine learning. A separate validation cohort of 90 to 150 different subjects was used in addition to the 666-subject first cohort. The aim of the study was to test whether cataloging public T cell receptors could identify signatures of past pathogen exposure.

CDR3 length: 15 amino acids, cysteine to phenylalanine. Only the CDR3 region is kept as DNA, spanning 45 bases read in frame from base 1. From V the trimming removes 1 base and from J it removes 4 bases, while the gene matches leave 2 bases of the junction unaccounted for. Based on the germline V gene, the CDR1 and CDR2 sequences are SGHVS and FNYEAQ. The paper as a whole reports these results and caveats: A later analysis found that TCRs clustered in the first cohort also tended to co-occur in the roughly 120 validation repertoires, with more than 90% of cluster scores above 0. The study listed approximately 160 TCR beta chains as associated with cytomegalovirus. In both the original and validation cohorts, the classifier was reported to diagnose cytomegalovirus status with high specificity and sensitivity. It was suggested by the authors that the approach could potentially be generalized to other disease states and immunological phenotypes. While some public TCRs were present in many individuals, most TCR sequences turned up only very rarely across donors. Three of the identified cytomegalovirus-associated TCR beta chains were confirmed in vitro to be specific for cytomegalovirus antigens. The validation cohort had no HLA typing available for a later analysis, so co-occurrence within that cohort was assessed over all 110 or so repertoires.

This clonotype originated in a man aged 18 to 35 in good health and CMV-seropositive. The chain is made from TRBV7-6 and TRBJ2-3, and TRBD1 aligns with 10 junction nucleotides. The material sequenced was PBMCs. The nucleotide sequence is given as TGTGCCAGCAGCTTAGGGACAGGGGGGGCAGATACGCAGTATTTT. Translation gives CASSLGTGGADTQYF.